Below are 5 T cell receptor beta chains sequenced from a single sample in a study of T cell repertoires in cytomegalovirus infection. MiXCR was run by TCRdb on the reads, yielding one entry per CDR3 protein. The table lists 700,000 to 900,000 distinct CDR3 sequences, 29% of them singletons. Antigens of these TCRs are unknown. This sample comprised cultured CD8+ T cells from PBMCs, obtained from culture after CMV antigen stimulation. These receptors were obtained from a human donor in good health (CMV status not recorded). Some clones in this sample may be carry-over from other donors' samples.

At least ten counts were recorded for this clonotype. V is TRBV11-3 and J is TRBJ2-3; TRBD2 agrees at 9 bases. This CDR3 has 16 residues. The V gene's germline CDR1 is SGHNT and CDR2 YENEEA. The trim removed 2 bases at V and 7 bases at J, leaving 10 bases unmatched. The CDR3 DNA reads as TGTGCCAGCAGCTTAAGCGGGGGGACGCTAGGGAATACGCAGTATTTT. Residues: CASSLSGGTLGNTQYF.

A few counts support this clonotype. J is TRBJ2-1 and V is TRBV2; D perhaps matches TRBD1 (6 bases). The CDR3 extends over 13 amino acids. Germline CDR1 SNHLY, CDR2 FYNNEI. V lost 8 bases, J lost 4 bases, and 12 bases lay in between. The CDR3 nucleotides read TGTGCCAGCGACAGGTGGGGGTACAATGAGCAGTTCTTC. This encodes CASDRWGYNEQFF. Filled out from reference TRBV2 and TRBJ2-1, the complete variable domain reads EPEVTQTPSHQVTQMGQEVILRCVPISNHLYFYWYRQILGQKVEFLVSFYNNEISEKSEIFDDQFSVERPDGSNFTLKIRSTKLEDSAMYFCASDRWGYNEQFFGPGTRLTVL.

This clonotype was counted ten times or more. The rearrangement links TRBV7-8 to TRBJ2-3; TRBD1 might be the D (5 bases). V was shortened by 5 bases and J by 0 bases, with 12 bases between the two germline ends. In germline, CDR1 is SGHVS, CDR2 FQNEAQ. This CDR3 is 15 amino acids long. CDR3 bases: TGTGCCAGCAGCCGAAGGGGTGTCAGCACAGATACGCAGTATTTT. Translating it yields CASSRRGVSTDTQYF.

This clonotype was detected only a few times. The V and J genes are TRBV10-3 and TRBJ1-2; D possibly corresponds to TRBD1 (6 bases). Germline V lookup: CDR1 ENHRY, CDR2 SYGVKD. Trimming stripped 4 bases from V and 1 base from J, with 19 bases between. This CDR3 comprises 17 residues. CDR3 in amino acids: CAISAPVGAPDNYGYTF. CDR3 bases: TGTGCCATCAGTGCCCCCGTGGGGGCCCCCGATAACTATGGCTACACCTTC.

This clonotype was observed at least ten times. The genes are TRBV4-1 and TRBJ2-1; maybe TRBD2 (6 bases). CDR1 and CDR2 (germline): MGHRA, YSYEKL. V lost 1 base and J 6 bases, leaving 19 bases between the germline ends. The CDR3 loop spans 17 amino acids. CDR3 residues: CASSQVGLAFTGNEQFF. The DNA of the CDR3 is TGCGCCAGCAGCCAAGTTGGGCTAGCGTTTACCGGCAATGAGCAGTTCTTC.